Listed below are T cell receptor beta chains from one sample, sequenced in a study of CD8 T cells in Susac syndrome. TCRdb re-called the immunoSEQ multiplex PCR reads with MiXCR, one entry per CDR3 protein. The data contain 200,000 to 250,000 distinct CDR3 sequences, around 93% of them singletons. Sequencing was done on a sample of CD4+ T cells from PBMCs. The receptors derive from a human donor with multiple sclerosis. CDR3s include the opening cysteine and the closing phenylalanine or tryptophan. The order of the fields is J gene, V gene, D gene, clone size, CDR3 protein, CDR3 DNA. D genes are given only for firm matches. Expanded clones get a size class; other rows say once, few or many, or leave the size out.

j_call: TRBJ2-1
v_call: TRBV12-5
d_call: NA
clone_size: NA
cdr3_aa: CASGLQSRPYNEQFF
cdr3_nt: TGTGCTAGTGGTTTGCAGTCCAGGCCCTACAATGAGCAGTTCTTC

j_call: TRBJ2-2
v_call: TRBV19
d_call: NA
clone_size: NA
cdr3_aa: CASHRTERELFF
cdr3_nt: TGTGCCAGCCACAGGACCGAGAGGGAGCTGTTTTTT

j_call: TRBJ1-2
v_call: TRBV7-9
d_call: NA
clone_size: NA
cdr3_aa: CASSFWDWSNYGYTF
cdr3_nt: TGTGCCAGCAGCTTCTGGGATTGGTCTAACTATGGCTACACCTTC

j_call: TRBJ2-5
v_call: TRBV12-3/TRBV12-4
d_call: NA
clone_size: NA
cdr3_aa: CASSFIGADRVETQYF
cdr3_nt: TGTGCCAGCAGTTTTATCGGGGCCGACAGAGTAGAGACCCAGTACTTC

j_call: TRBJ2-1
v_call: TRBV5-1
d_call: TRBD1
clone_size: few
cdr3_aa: CASSPRTGYNEQFF
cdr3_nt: TGCGCCAGCAGCCCCCGGACAGGTTACAATGAGCAGTTCTTC

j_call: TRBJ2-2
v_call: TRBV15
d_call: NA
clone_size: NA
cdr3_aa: CATSKEGLTGELFF
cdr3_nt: TGTGCCACCAGCAAAGAGGGGCTCACCGGGGAGCTGTTTTTT

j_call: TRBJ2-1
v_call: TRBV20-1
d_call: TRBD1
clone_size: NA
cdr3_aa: CSASAGTGGNEQFF
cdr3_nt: TGCAGTGCTAGCGCCGGGACAGGGGGCAATGAGCAGTTCTTC

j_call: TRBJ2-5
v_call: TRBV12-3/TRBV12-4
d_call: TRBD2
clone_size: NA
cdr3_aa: CASSSTSGGETQYF
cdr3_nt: TGTGCCAGCAGCTCCACTAGCGGGGGAGAGACCCAGTACTTC

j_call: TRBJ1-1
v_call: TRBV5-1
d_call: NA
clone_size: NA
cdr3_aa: CASSLDSEAFF
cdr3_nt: TGCGCCAGCAGCCTAGACAGCGAGGCTTTCTTT

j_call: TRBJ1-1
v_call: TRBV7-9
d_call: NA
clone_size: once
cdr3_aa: CASSPPDSAEAFF
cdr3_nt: TGTGCCAGCAGCCCACCGGACAGCGCTGAAGCTTTCTTT

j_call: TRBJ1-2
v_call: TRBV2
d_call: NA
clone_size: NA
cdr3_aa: CASKVPGPIYGYTF
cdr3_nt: TGTGCCAGCAAAGTGCCAGGGCCAATCTATGGCTACACCTTC

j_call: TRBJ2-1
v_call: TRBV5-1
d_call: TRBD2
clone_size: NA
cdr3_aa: CASSSAGGAYNEQFF
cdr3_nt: TGCGCCAGCAGCTCCGCGGGGGGAGCCTACAATGAGCAGTTCTTC

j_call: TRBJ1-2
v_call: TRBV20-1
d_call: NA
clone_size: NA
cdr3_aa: CSAGQGHLNYGYTF
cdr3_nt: TGCAGTGCAGGGCAGGGACACCTCAACTATGGCTACACCTTC

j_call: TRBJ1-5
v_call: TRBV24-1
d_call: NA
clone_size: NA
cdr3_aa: CATSGRGINQPQHF
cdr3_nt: TGTGCCACCAGTGGCAGGGGAATCAATCAGCCCCAGCATTTT

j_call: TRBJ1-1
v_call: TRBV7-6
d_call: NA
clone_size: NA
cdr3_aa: CASSLGGGAGINTEAFF
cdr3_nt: TGTGCCAGCAGCTTAGGAGGCGGGGCTGGAATCAACACTGAAGCTTTCTTT

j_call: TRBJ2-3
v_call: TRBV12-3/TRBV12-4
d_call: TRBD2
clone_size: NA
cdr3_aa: CASSRRASGSTDTQYF
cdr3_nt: TGTGCCAGCAGTCGAAGGGCTAGCGGGAGCACAGATACGCAGTATTTT

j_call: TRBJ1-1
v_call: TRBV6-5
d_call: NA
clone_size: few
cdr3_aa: CASSYSGTGNTEAFF
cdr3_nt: TGTGCCAGCAGTTACTCCGGGACGGGGAACACTGAAGCTTTCTTT

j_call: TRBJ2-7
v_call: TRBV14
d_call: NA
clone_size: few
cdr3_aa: CASSHRDSFLEQYF
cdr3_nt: TGTGCCAGCAGCCACCGGGACTCCTTTCTGGAGCAGTACTTC

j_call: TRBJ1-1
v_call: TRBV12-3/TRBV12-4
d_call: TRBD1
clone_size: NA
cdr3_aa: CASSSPGQGITEAFF
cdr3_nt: TGTGCCAGCAGTTCGCCGGGACAGGGGATCACTGAAGCTTTCTTT

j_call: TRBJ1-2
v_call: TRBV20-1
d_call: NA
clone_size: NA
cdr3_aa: CSARGVGGYTF
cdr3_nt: TGCAGTGCTAGAGGGGTCGGTGGCTACACCTTC

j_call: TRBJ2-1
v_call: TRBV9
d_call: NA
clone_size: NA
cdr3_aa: CASSETPRSYNEQFF
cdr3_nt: TGTGCCAGCAGCGAAACTCCCCGCTCTTACAATGAGCAGTTCTTC

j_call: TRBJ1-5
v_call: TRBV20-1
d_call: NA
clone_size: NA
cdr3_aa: CSAGRILRNQPQHF
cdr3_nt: TGCAGTGCTGGAAGGATCCTACGGAATCAGCCCCAGCATTTT

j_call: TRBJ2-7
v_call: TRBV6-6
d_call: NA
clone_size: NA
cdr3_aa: CASSRQQGYEQYF
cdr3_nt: TGTGCCAGCAGTAGGCAACAGGGTTACGAGCAGTACTTC

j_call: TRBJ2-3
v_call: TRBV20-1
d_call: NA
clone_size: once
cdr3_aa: CSAREERRGDTQYF
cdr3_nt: TGCAGTGCTAGAGAGGAGCGGAGGGGAGATACGCAGTATTTT

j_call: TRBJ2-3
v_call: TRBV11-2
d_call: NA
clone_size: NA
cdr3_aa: CASSLRAAGTTDTQYF
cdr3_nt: TGTGCCAGCAGCTTAAGGGCGGCAGGGACCACAGATACGCAGTATTTT

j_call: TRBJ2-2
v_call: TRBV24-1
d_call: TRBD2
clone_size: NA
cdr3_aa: CATSGSGANTGELFF
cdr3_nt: TGTGCCACCAGTGGTAGCGGGGCGAACACCGGGGAGCTGTTTTTT

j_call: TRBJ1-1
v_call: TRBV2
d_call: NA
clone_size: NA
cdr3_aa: CASRAGGENTEAFF
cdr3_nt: TGTGCCAGCAGGGCGGGGGGGGAGAACACTGAAGCTTTCTTT

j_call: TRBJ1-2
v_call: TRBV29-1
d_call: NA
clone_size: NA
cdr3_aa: CSVEEGRGDYGYTF
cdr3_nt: TGCAGCGTTGAAGAAGGAAGAGGGGACTACGGCTACACCTTC

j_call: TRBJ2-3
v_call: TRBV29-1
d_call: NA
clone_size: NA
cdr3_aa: CSVAVQGTSTDTQYF
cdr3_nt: TGCAGCGTGGCCGTACAGGGAACTAGCACAGATACGCAGTATTTT

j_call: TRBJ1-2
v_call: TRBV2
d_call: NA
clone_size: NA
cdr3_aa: CASSVYRGLQGGYTF
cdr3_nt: TGTGCCAGCAGTGTATACCGGGGCCTCCAAGGGGGCTACACCTTC

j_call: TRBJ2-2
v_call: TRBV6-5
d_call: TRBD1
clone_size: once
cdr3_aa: CASSYRTGGLTGELFF
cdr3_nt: TGTGCCAGCAGTTACAGGACAGGGGGCCTCACCGGGGAGCTGTTTTTT

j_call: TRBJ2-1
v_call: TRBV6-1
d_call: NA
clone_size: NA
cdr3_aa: CASSDPTNEQFF
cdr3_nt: TGTGCCAGCAGCGACCCGACGAATGAGCAGTTCTTC

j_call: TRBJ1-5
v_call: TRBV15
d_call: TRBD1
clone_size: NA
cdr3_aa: CATSTQTGVNQPQHF
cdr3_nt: TGTGCCACCAGCACCCAGACAGGGGTCAATCAGCCCCAGCATTTT

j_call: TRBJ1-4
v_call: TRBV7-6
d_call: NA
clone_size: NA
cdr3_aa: CASSLGGAQNEKLFF
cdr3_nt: TGTGCCAGCAGCTTAGGCGGGGCCCAGAATGAAAAACTGTTTTTT

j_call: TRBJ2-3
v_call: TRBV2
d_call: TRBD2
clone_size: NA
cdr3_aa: CASARLAGTTDTQYF
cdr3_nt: TGTGCCAGCGCCCGACTAGCGGGGACCACAGATACGCAGTATTTT

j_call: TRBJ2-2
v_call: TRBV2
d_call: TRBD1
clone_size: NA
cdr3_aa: CASSVRAGGSTGELFF
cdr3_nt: TGTGCCAGCAGTGTTAGGGCAGGGGGAAGTACCGGGGAGCTGTTTTTT

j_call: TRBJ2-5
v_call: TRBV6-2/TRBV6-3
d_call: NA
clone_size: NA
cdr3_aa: CASSSRPGALFRTQYF
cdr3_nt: TGTGCCAGCAGCTCCCGGCCCGGGGCCCTTTTCCGGACCCAGTACTTC

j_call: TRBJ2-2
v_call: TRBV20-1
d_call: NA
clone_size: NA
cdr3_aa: CSARDTGTGELFF
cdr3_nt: TGCAGTGCTAGAGATACCGGTACCGGGGAGCTGTTTTTT

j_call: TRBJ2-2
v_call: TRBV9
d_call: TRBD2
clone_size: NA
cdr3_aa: CASSVTSGRYTGELFF
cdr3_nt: TGTGCCAGCAGCGTTACTAGCGGGAGGTACACCGGGGAGCTGTTTTTT

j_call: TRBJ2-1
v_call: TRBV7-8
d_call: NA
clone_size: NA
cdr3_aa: CASSLELRNNEQFF
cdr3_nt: TGTGCCAGCAGCTTAGAATTGCGTAACAATGAGCAGTTCTTC

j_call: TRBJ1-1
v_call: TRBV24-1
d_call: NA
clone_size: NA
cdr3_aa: CATSAGYGGAGNTEAFF
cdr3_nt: TGTGCCACCAGTGCCGGGTACGGGGGCGCGGGGAACACTGAAGCTTTCTTT